Following are 29 T cell receptor beta chains from one sample sequenced in a study of blood T cells in healthy people across ages. Then a second PCR, running about 6 to 12 cycles, was carried out with a sample-barcoded 5' primer and a J-beta primer mix. TCRdb redid the calling of the 5' RACE reads with MiXCR, one entry per CDR3 protein. The sample has about 650,000 distinct CDR3 sequences, about 32% seen once. The sequenced material came from blood. The receptors derive from an elderly woman in good health.

This clonotype came up many times. V is TRBV7-2 and J is TRBJ2-2; possibly TRBD1 for D (5 bases). V was clipped by 6 bases and J by 1 base, with 9 bases between them. From germline, CDR1 is SGHTA and CDR2 FQGNSA. This CDR3 is built from 14 residues. CDR3 in amino acids: CASRLQGNTGELFF. The CDR3 DNA is TGTGCCAGCAGGTTGCAGGGGAACACCGGGGAGCTGTTTTTT.

This chain links TRBV4-2 with TRBJ1-3; D call uncertain. Germline-derived CDR1 and CDR2 are LGHNA and YNFKEQ. The CDR3 covers 16 residues. Trimming pared 0 bases from V and 2 bases from J, leaving 11 bases between. The CDR3 sequence is CASSQDQSGAGNTIYF. DNA of the CDR3: TGTGCCAGCAGCCAAGATCAGTCGGGAGCTGGAAACACCATATATTTT.

The chain links TRBV30 to TRBJ1-5; D is undetermined. The CDR3 runs 15 residues. In germline, CDR1 is GTSNPN, CDR2 SVGIG (reference sequence). Trimming took off 1 base at V and 0 bases at J, with 10 bases between the two ends. In DNA, the CDR3 is TGTGCCTGGAGTGCCCCGGGCCCTAGCAATCAGCCCCAGCATTTT. Protein sequence: CAWSAPGPSNQPQHF.

The sample holds many counts of this clonotype. V and J are TRBV6-2 or TRBV6-3 and TRBJ2-3; tentatively, D is TRBD1 (5 bases). With 5 bases removed from V and 9 bases from J, the gap between germline ends came to 12 bases. Per the germline V gene, CDR1 is MNHEY and CDR2 is SVGEGT. The CDR3 extends over 12 amino acids. The CDR3 region is CASSRGPETQYF. CDR3 nucleotide sequence: TGTGCCAGCAGTAGGGGTCCCGAGACGCAGTATTTT.

The table lists this clonotype with many counts. This chain uses TRBV2 with TRBJ1-2; D may be TRBD1 (5 bases). V was shortened by 6 bases and J by 2 bases, with 10 bases between the two germline ends. Germline assignment: CDR1 SNHLY and CDR2 FYNNEI. The CDR3 consists of 13 residues. The CDR3 bases are TGTGCCAGCAGCATCGACAGCAACTATGGCTACACCTTC. It specifies CASSIDSNYGYTF.

The chain carries TRBV6-6 and TRBJ2-1; either TRBD1 or TRBD2 may supply D (5 bases each). V was pared by 1 base and J by 6 bases, with 10 bases between. From germline, CDR1 is MNHNY and CDR2 SVGAGI (reference sequence). There are 14 residues in the CDR3. The CDR3 nucleotides are TGTGCCAGCAGTTACTGGTCGGGACCCAATGAGCAGTTCTTC. Translated, it gives CASSYWSGPNEQFF.

This clonotype occurred many times. The chain couples TRBV18 to TRBJ2-1; the D gene is possibly TRBD1 (6 bases). CDR3 length: 13 amino acids. Germline V gene data show CDR1 as KGHSH and CDR2 as LQKENI. V gave up 8 bases and J gave up 1 base, with 9 bases separating them. CDR3 DNA sequence: TGTGCCAGCACAGGGAATTCCTACAATGAGCAGTTCTTC. Translation gives CASTGNSYNEQFF.

This clonotype was seen at least ten times. This chain links TRBV20-1 with TRBJ2-3, with D hard to call. This CDR3 is built from 13 residues. V lost 3 bases to trimming and J lost 1 base, with 8 bases between them. Germline assignment: CDR1 DFQATT and CDR2 SNEGSKA (reference sequence). The CDR3 DNA follows: TGCAGTGCTAGGGTAGTGGGCACAGATACGCAGTATTTT. Encoded protein: CSARVVGTDTQYF.

This clonotype was counted only a few times. The chain recombines TRBV6-2 or TRBV6-3 with TRBJ2-5; 8 bases agree with TRBD2. The CDR3 consists of 13 residues. With 4 bases clipped from V and 11 bases from J, the junction kept 9 bases outside the gene matches. Germline values: CDR1 MNHEY, CDR2 SVGEGT. As DNA, the CDR3 is TGTGCCAGCAGTTCCCTCGCCGGGGGGGAGCAGTACTTC. Its translation: CASSSLAGGEQYF.

This clonotype was observed at least ten times. The chain recombines TRBV20-1 with TRBJ2-5, with TRBD1 matching 9 bases. The CDR3 extends over 15 amino acids. Germline V lookup: CDR1 DFQATT, CDR2 SNEGSKA (reference sequence). V shed 0 bases and J 3 bases; nucleotides not matched to a gene: 5. The CDR3 DNA is TGCAGTGCTAGAGATCAGGGGACAGGGAAAGAGACCCAGTACTTC. Translating it yields CSARDQGTGKETQYF.

In the case of this clonotype: A much larger clone differs by one base, so this may be a read error. The genes are TRBV7-2 and TRBJ2-1, with D unresolved. The CDR3 runs to 14 residues. Trimming took 5 bases from V and 9 from J, leaving 17 bases between them. CDR1 and CDR2 from the germline V gene are SGHTA and FQGNSA. CDR3 amino acids: CASSTNPSSTEQFF. In DNA, the CDR3 is TGTGCCAGCAGCACAAACCCTAGTAGCACTGAGCAGTTCTTC.

For this clonotype: This could be a read error, since a much larger clone is one nucleotide away. This chain connects TRBV11-2 to TRBJ2-7, with no clear D. The V end was cut by 1 base, the J end by 9 bases, with 16 bases between. The CDR3 totals 14 residues. Germline V gene lookup returns CDR1 SGHAT and CDR2 FQNNGV. CDR3 DNA: TGTGCCAGCAGCTTAGTTGATCGGTCGTCCGCGCAGTACTTC. Translating gives CASSLVDRSSAQYF.

The sample holds a few counts of this clonotype. A much larger clonotype is one base distant, so this may be a read error. J is TRBJ2-7 and V is TRBV7-3; TRBD2 matches 10 bases. Losses at the gene ends were 5 bases for V and 7 bases for J; bases not matched to a gene: 11. Germline-derived CDR1 and CDR2 are SGHTA and FQGTGA. The CDR3 totals 15 residues. The CDR3 bases are TGTGCCAGCAGCATTCAGCGGGGGGGTGGAGATGAGCAGTACTTC. Translated: CASSIQRGGGDEQYF.

This clonotype was counted at least ten times. The rearrangement links TRBV5-6 to TRBJ2-3, with TRBD1 identical over 10 bases. The germline CDR1 and CDR2 sequences are SGHDT and YYEEEE. The V gene end was trimmed by 0 bases and the J gene end by 5 bases; junction bases not matched to a gene: 3. The CDR3 has 15 amino acids. CDR3 loop: CASSLAGTGVDTQYF. The CDR3 nucleotides read TGTGCCAGCAGCTTGGCCGGGACAGGGGTAGATACGCAGTATTTT.

Turning to this clonotype: It may be a read error: a sequence one base away is much more abundant. The chain has TRBV29-1 and TRBJ2-7; the match to TRBD2 covers 11 bases. Near its end, the DNA agrees better with TRBJ2-5, so the J call may be wrong. This CDR3 comprises 15 residues. Germline CDR1 SQVTM, CDR2 ANQGSEA. CDR3 sequence reads: CSVALAGGRQETQYF. DNA for the CDR3: TGCAGCGTTGCTCTAGCGGGGGGCCGGCAAGAGACCCAGTACTTC.

This clonotype occurred many times. The V call is TRBV15, the J call TRBJ2-1; 10 bases match TRBD2. J gave up 6 bases and V 0 bases, and 11 bases lay outside the gene matches. This CDR3 has 18 residues. From germline, CDR1 is LNHNV and CDR2 YYDKDF (reference sequence). The CDR3 nucleotides are TGTGCCACCAGCAGAGATCGATCCGTAGCGGGGGGCTCCAATGAGCAGTTCTTC. It specifies CATSRDRSVAGGSNEQFF. Full variable domain (rest looked up from reference TRBV15 and TRBJ2-1): DAMVIQNPRYQVTQFGKPVTLSCSQTLNHNVMYWYQQKSSQAPKLLFHYYDKDFNNEADTPDNFQSRRPNTSFCFLDIRSPGLGDTAMYLCATSRDRSVAGGSNEQFFGPGTRLTVL.

This chain links TRBV2 with TRBJ2-6; D not certain. The CDR3 is 16 amino acids. Germline CDR1 and CDR2: SNHLY and FYNNEI. Between the trimmed V and J ends, which lost 6 bases and 4 bases, there was a span of 16 bases. CDR3 bases: TGTGCCAGCAGGGACGGGTCGGCGGCAGGGGCCAACGTCCTGACTTTC. Translating gives CASRDGSAAGANVLTF.

Written as DNA, the CDR3 is TGCGCCAGCAGCCAAGTCGGTGAAAAACTGTTTTTT. This gives the protein CASSQVGEKLFF. This chain joins TRBV4-1 and TRBJ1-4, with D uncertain. The CDR3 totals 12 residues. Germline V CDR1 and CDR2: MGHRA, YSYEKL. V was pared by 1 base and J by 7 bases, with 4 bases between.

The genes are TRBV30 and TRBJ1-2; no clear D. CDR3 length: 13 residues. Trimming shortened V by 0 bases and J by 4 bases, and 9 bases separated the two germline ends. The germline gives CDR1 GTSNPN, CDR2 SVGIG (reference sequence). The CDR3: CAWSVSGSYGYTF. CDR3 coding DNA: TGTGCCTGGAGTGTATCCGGCTCCTATGGCTACACCTTC.

Worth noting for this clonotype: It may be a read error: a sequence one base away is much more abundant. This chain connects TRBV27 to TRBJ1-6, with D possibly being TRBD1 (5 bases). V lost 10 bases and J 1 base, leaving 23 bases between the germline ends. The CDR3 is 18 amino acids. Per the germline V gene, CDR1 is MNHEY and CDR2 is SMNVEV (reference sequence). CDR3 nucleotides: TGTGCCAACACCTTATTCGCTCTCAGGGATTCCTATAATTCACCCCTCCACTTT. The encoded protein is CANTLFALRDSYNSPLHF.

The chain recombines TRBV27 with TRBJ2-2; D is unclear. The CDR3 spans 12 residues. Germline V gene lookup returns CDR1 MNHEY and CDR2 SMNVEV (reference sequence). Trimming cost V 11 bases and J 8 bases, with 15 bases left between them. DNA of the CDR3: TGTGCCGGCCGCCGGCCAGATGGGGAGCTGTTTTTT. Translated: CAGRRPDGELFF.

V is TRBV24-1 and J is TRBJ2-1; D is perhaps TRBD2 (6 bases). The CDR3 runs to 17 residues. The germline CDR1 and CDR2 sequences are KGHDR and SFDVKD. With 4 bases removed from V and 0 bases from J, the gap between germline ends came to 15 bases. CDR3 sequence reads: CATSDRLARSSYNEQFF. In DNA form, the CDR3 reads TGTGCCACCAGTGACCGTCTAGCGCGCAGCTCCTACAATGAGCAGTTCTTC.

This clonotype was counted at least ten times. A read error may account for a junction end that differs from germline. V usage is TRBV13 and J usage is TRBJ2-1; the D gene is possibly TRBD2 (5 bases). The CDR3 length is 12 residues. Germline V CDR1 and CDR2: PRHDT, FYEKMQ (reference sequence). The CDR3 loop reads CASSLSVGEPFF. The CDR3 DNA reads as TGTGCCAGCAGCTTATCGGTCGGGGAGCCGTTCTTC.

This clonotype was observed many times. The chain joins TRBV11-1 to TRBJ1-2; the D gene is possibly TRBD1 (5 bases). This CDR3 has 14 amino acids. CDR1 and CDR2 from the germline V gene are SGHAT and FQDESV (reference sequence). The V end was cut by 5 bases, the J end by 7 bases, with 17 bases between. The DNA of the CDR3 is TGTGCCAGCAGCCCTACGGGACTGGCGGGTGGCTACACCTTC. It encodes CASSPTGLAGGYTF.

In this sample, this clonotype turned up a few times. This may arise from a read error, as a much more abundant clone is one base away. The chain joins TRBV27 to TRBJ1-2; D unclear. CDR1 is MNHEY and CDR2 is SMNVEV in the germline V gene (reference sequence). This CDR3 has 12 residues. The V and J ends lost 8 bases and 8 bases respectively, with 15 bases between them. CDR3 region: CASGKAGGGYTF. CDR3 sequence (DNA): TGTGCCAGCGGCAAAGCGGGAGGCGGCTACACCTTC.

This clonotype turned up a few times. One junction end does not reproduce the germline sequence, and a read error may be involved. The V call is TRBV6-2 or TRBV6-3, the J call TRBJ1-6, with D perhaps TRBD1 (6 bases). This CDR3 comprises 19 residues. Germline CDR1 and CDR2: MNHEY and SVGEGT. The CDR3 DNA sequence: TGTGCCAGCAGTTACTCCACAGGGACGGACAACTACTATAATTCACCCCGCCACTTT. It encodes CASSYSTGTDNYYNSPRHF.

This clonotype was picked up many times. This chain links TRBV27 with TRBJ2-3; D perhaps matches TRBD2 (5 bases). The germline gives CDR1 MNHEY, CDR2 SMNVEV (reference sequence). The V and J ends lost 3 bases and 0 bases respectively, with 13 bases between them. The CDR3 runs 16 residues. The CDR3 bases are TGTGCCAGCAGTTTCCTCGCCAGCGGTAGCACAGATACGCAGTATTTT. Its protein is CASSFLASGSTDTQYF.

This clonotype was observed a few times. A much larger clone is a single base away; this may be a read error. V usage is TRBV7-2 and J usage is TRBJ2-1; no definite D call. V was trimmed by 5 bases and J by 6 bases, leaving 5 bases between them. Looked up from germline, CDR1 is SGHTA and CDR2 is FQGNSA. This CDR3 has 11 amino acids. The CDR3 here is CASSTRNEQFF. DNA of the CDR3: TGTGCCAGCAGCACCCGCAATGAGCAGTTCTTC.

The sample holds many counts of this clonotype. The chain joins TRBV12-3 or TRBV12-4 to TRBJ2-3, with D perhaps TRBD1 or TRBD2 (5 bases each). This CDR3 is built from 15 residues. Trimming pared 4 bases from V and 0 bases from J, leaving 11 bases between. CDR3 in DNA: TGTGCCAGCAGTTCCTCCCGGGACAGCACAGATACGCAGTATTTT. Its protein is CASSSSRDSTDTQYF.